The clone carrying this T cell receptor beta chain has only a few counts. Its specificity is not known. The CDR3 runs to 15 residues. The sample belongs to a study of post-analysis software for immune sequencing data. Study information: In terms of disease course, relapsing-remitting, secondary progressive and progressive-relapsing multiple sclerosis were included. Broader study findings: By F measure, samples from a shared preparation batch strongly co-clustered. Relative to controls, patients with multiple sclerosis showed significantly lower normalized Chao1 diversity. Elevated frequency relative to controls characterized several TRBV segments in patients, TRBV5-6, TRBV5-1 and TRBV20-1 among them.

Unique molecular identifiers featured in each of the TCR beta cDNA libraries. When about 0.95 to 10 million T cells were used, they gave 500,000 or so cDNA molecules. TCRdb analysed the PCR reads with MiXCR anew, one entry per CDR3 protein. The data show roughly 410,000 distinct CDR3 sequences, around 37% seen once. The sequencing sample was made of blood. The sequence derives from a girl aged 5-17 years with multiple sclerosis. The genes are TRBV12-3 or TRBV12-4 and TRBJ2-7; 9 bases are a match to TRBD1. The tail of the sequence fits TRBJ2-4 better, so the J call may be wrong. The DNA for the CDR3 is TGTGCCAGCAGACCGGGACAGGGACCCAAAAACATTCAGTACTTC. Its protein is CASRPGQGPKNIQYF.